A single sample is the source of the 27 T cell receptor beta chains below, sequenced in a study of T cells in Graves' hyperthyroidism and ophthalmopathy (dated by TCRdb to about 2019). The library relied on multiplex PCR. Sequenced using an Illumina HiSeq 2000. The TCR beta CDR3 regions were amplified from the RNA transcripts. A first-round RT-PCR of the TCR CDR3 used the HTBI primer set with the Qiagen OneStep RT-PCR kit. TCRdb reworked the public reads: Q25 trimming with fastp, MiXCR clone assembly, productive beta chains retained. For every CDR3 protein sequence, its rows merge into one entry that carries the most common genes and DNA. The sample data list some 530,000 distinct CDR3 sequences, and approximately 23% of these were observed just once. The top ten constitute under 55% of the sample. The sequenced sample was blood. Receptor source: an older woman with Graves' ophthalmopathy.

The chain employs TRBV10-3 and TRBJ2-7, with D hard to call. Trimming cost V 0 bases and J 3 bases, with 15 bases left between them. Germline CDR1 ENHRY, CDR2 SYGVKD. The length of the CDR3 is 16 residues. In nucleotides, the CDR3 is TGTGCCATCAGTGAGTCCCAGGACCTAAGGGTCTACGAGCAGTACTTC. This sequence encodes CAISESQDLRVYEQYF.

The V call is TRBV7-3, the J call TRBJ2-1; D gene unclear. The germline V and J ends were trimmed by 2 bases and 6 bases, with 8 bases remaining between them. The length of the CDR3 is 13 residues. In germline, CDR1 is SGHTA, CDR2 FQGTGA. This chain's CDR3 is CASSLWPGNEQFF. The DNA for the CDR3 is TGTGCCAGCAGCTTATGGCCGGGCAATGAGCAGTTCTTC.

This clonotype was recorded a few times. V gene TRBV3-1 combines with J gene TRBJ1-5, with TRBD1 as a possible D gene (5 bases). Trimming cost V 1 base and J 7 bases, with 17 bases left between them. Germline CDR1 reads LGHDT; CDR2 reads YNNKEL (reference sequence). CDR3 length: 16 amino acids. CDR3 coding DNA: TGTGCCAGCAGCCAAGGGCCCCAGGGAAGAGGCCAGCCCCAGCATTTT. This encodes CASSQGPQGRGQPQHF.

This clonotype was observed a handful of times. The J gene is TRBJ1-2, the V gene TRBV20-1; 7 bases agree with TRBD1. V lost 6 bases, J lost 6 bases, and 25 bases stayed unmatched. This CDR3 has 18 residues. Germline V gene data show CDR1 as DFQATT and CDR2 as SNEGSKA (reference sequence). The CDR3 DNA reads TGCAGTGCGACTACCCAGGGGGGCGAATTCGGACGATTCGATGGCTACACCTTC. Its translation: CSATTQGGEFGRFDGYTF.

A remark on this clonotype: As the CDR3 is not closed by the conserved phenylalanine or tryptophan, this likely results from a read error. V usage is TRBV6-1 and J usage is TRBJ2-7; D is unclear. CDR3 length equals 15 residues. Germline CDR1 MNHNS, CDR2 SASEGT. Deletions cut 2 bases from V and 6 bases from J, with 17 bases between. The DNA of the CDR3 is TGTGCCAGCAGTGAATTAGTAGGGCGGACGATCGAGCAGTACCTC. Protein: CASSELVGRTIEQYL.

This clonotype was found a few times. The CDR3 sequence: CASSQVWQATYEQYF. As DNA, the CDR3 is TGCGCCAGCAGCCAAGTGTGGCAGGCGACCTACGAGCAGTACTTC. This chain links TRBV4-1 with TRBJ2-7; D is uncertain. The V end was cut by 1 base, the J end by 2 bases, with 12 bases between. The CDR3 totals 15 residues. Germline CDR1 is MGHRA and CDR2 is YSYEKL.

This clonotype occurred many times. The J gene is TRBJ1-1, the V gene TRBV7-3; D gene unclear. Germline V CDR1 and CDR2: SGHTA, FQGTGA. This CDR3 has 15 residues. Trimming cost V 1 base and J 1 base, with 10 bases left between them. DNA of the CDR3: TGTGCCAGCAGCTTAAAGCAACATACGAACACTGAAGCTTTCTTT. It codes for CASSLKQHTNTEAFF.

V is TRBV18 and J is TRBJ1-3; TRBD1 might be the D (6 bases). There are 15 residues in the CDR3. V lost 2 bases, J lost 1 base, and 9 bases lay in between. Germline assignment: CDR1 KGHSH and CDR2 LQKENI. In DNA, the CDR3 is TGTGCCAGCTCACCAGTCAGGGGTTCTGGAAACACCATATATTTT. Translating it yields CASSPVRGSGNTIYF.

V and J are TRBV15 and TRBJ1-5; maybe TRBD1 (5 bases). V shed 8 bases and J shed 0 bases, with 11 bases lying between them. Germline V gives CDR1 LNHNV, CDR2 YYDKDF (reference sequence). The CDR3 runs 14 residues. The CDR3 DNA follows: TGTGCCACCTCGAGAGGGGATAGCAATCAGCCCCAGCATTTT. It yields the protein CATSRGDSNQPQHF.

This clonotype has just a few counts. The chain couples TRBV28 to TRBJ1-2; 7 bases align to TRBD1. The CDR3 consists of 15 residues. With 5 bases clipped from V and 8 bases from J, the junction kept 14 bases outside the gene matches. CDR1 and CDR2 (germline): MDHEN, SYDVKM. CDR3 in DNA: TGTGCCAGCAGTCCCACCCGAGATTACAGGGGCGGCTACACCTTC. Amino acid sequence: CASSPTRDYRGGYTF.

This clonotype was seen only a few times. The CDR3 region is CASSPDNSPSYEQYF. The CDR3 DNA sequence: TGTGCCAGCAGTCCCGATAATTCCCCCTCCTACGAGCAGTACTTC. The chain couples TRBV27 to TRBJ2-7; D is ambiguous. CDR1 is MNHEY and CDR2 is SMNVEV in the germline V gene (reference sequence). Trimming stripped 5 bases from V and 0 bases from J, with 14 bases between. The CDR3 spans 15 residues.

This clonotype appeared a few times. The CDR3 loop reads CAWSQGGTNEKLFF. As DNA, the CDR3 is TGTGCCTGGAGCCAAGGTGGAACTAATGAAAAACTGTTTTTT. This sequence joins TRBV30 and TRBJ1-4; D not resolved. The CDR3 loop spans 14 amino acids. Trimming pared 3 bases from V and 1 base from J, leaving 9 bases between. Per the germline V gene, CDR1 is GTSNPN and CDR2 is SVGIG (reference sequence).

A word on this clonotype: Possible read error: a much larger clone is one base away. J is TRBJ1-1 and V is TRBV2, with D possibly TRBD1 on 5 matching bases. The germline V gene encodes CDR1 SNHLY and CDR2 FYNNEI. CDR3 length equals 12 residues. The CDR3 DNA reads as TGTGCCAACAGTCCCCTAGGGGTAGAAGCTTTCTTT. It is translated as CANSPLGVEAFF.

Details on this clonotype: This could be a read error, since a much larger clone is one nucleotide away. The rearrangement links TRBV2 to TRBJ1-2; D perhaps matches TRBD1 (6 bases). Germline V gene data show CDR1 as SNHLY and CDR2 as FYNNEI. Trimming shortened V by 6 bases and J by 4 bases, and 21 bases separated the two germline ends. The CDR3 loop spans 16 amino acids. The CDR3 loop reads CASSLTAGGGLYGYTF. CDR3 in DNA: TGTGCCAGCAGCCTGACAGCTGGGGGGGGCCTCTATGGCTACACCTTC.

The J gene is TRBJ1-2, the V gene TRBV7-9, with 7 nucleotides matching TRBD1. The CDR3 has 14 residues. The J segment lost 6 bases and the V segment lost 0 bases, leaving 4 bases of the junction unmatched. The germline CDR1 and CDR2 sequences are SEHNR and FQNEAQ (reference sequence). The CDR3, as DNA: TGTGCCAGCAGCTTAGCGACAGGGTTTAATGGCTACACCTTC. This codes for CASSLATGFNGYTF.

The genes are TRBV10-3 and TRBJ1-6; D is unclear. Trimming took off 2 bases at V and 7 bases at J, with 9 bases between the two ends. Germline V gene lookup returns CDR1 ENHRY and CDR2 SYGVKD. The CDR3 loop spans 14 amino acids. DNA for the CDR3: TGTGCCATCAGTGAGGGCGGAGGGAATTCACCCCTCCACTTT. This codes for CAISEGGGNSPLHF.

This clonotype was counted between two and nine times. This chain connects TRBV5-1 to TRBJ1-1; D remains ambiguous. Trimming removed 4 bases from V and 1 base from J, with 11 bases in between. From germline, CDR1 is SGHRS and CDR2 YFSETQ. The CDR3 is 14 amino acids. CDR3 residues: CASSTRTGNTEAFF. The CDR3, as DNA: TGCGCCAGCAGCACGAGGACGGGGAACACTGAAGCTTTCTTT.

The chain recombines TRBV13 with TRBJ2-2; 9 positions agree with TRBD1. Germline trimming cut 2 bases from V and 5 bases from J; bases unmatched to any gene: 3. This CDR3 comprises 15 residues. Looked up from germline, CDR1 is PRHDT and CDR2 is FYEKMQ (reference sequence). The CDR3 DNA is TGTGCCAGCAGCTTAACAGGGGGCCGTACCGGGGAGCTGTTTTTT. Translating gives CASSLTGGRTGELFF.

CDR3 region: CASISSGGPAGYTF. The CDR3, as DNA: TGTGCCAGCATCAGTTCTGGGGGGCCGGCTGGCTACACCTTC. This sequence joins TRBV12-3 or TRBV12-4 and TRBJ1-2; weak D call: TRBD1 (6 bases). V dropped 7 bases and J dropped 7 bases, with 19 bases sitting between them. CDR3 size: 14 residues.

This clonotype was found many times. The gene calls are TRBV6-2 or TRBV6-3 and TRBJ2-1; 7 bases match TRBD1. There are 14 residues in the CDR3. V dropped 5 bases and J dropped 8; count of bases not matched to a gene: 9. The germline V gene encodes CDR1 MNHEY and CDR2 SVGEGT. This chain's CDR3 is CASSPLYGQDEQFF. Written as DNA, the CDR3 is TGTGCCAGCAGTCCCCTCTATGGACAGGATGAGCAGTTCTTC.

This clonotype was seen a few times. The genes are TRBV15 and TRBJ1-5; D is unresolved. The V end lost 0 bases, the J end lost 3 bases, and 15 bases lay between the germline ends. CDR1 and CDR2 from the germline V gene are LNHNV and YYDKDF (reference sequence). The CDR3 runs to 17 residues. CDR3 region: CATSRDQSRNFNQPQHF. For the CDR3, the DNA is TGTGCCACCAGCAGAGATCAATCCAGGAACTTCAATCAGCCCCAGCATTTT.

CDR3 protein: CASSLISSGLVSYEQYF. The CDR3 DNA reads TGTGCCAGCAGTTTAATCAGTTCGGGACTAGTAAGTTACGAGCAGTACTTC. The genes are TRBV12-3 or TRBV12-4 and TRBJ2-7, with 8 bases fitting TRBD2. J lost 4 bases, V lost 2 bases, and 13 bases had no gene match. This CDR3 is built from 17 residues.

To note about this clonotype: This sequence may be a read error, since a much larger clone differs from it by one base. The chain uses TRBV12-3 or TRBV12-4 and TRBJ2-1, with TRBD1 identical over 11 bases. The CDR3 totals 15 residues. With V trimmed by 4 bases and J by 7 bases, 6 bases remained unmatched. As DNA, the CDR3 is TGTGCCAGCAGTTCCGGGACAGGGGGTAGTAATGAGCAGTTCTTC. This encodes CASSSGTGGSNEQFF.

V and J are TRBV19 and TRBJ1-1; D is ambiguous. V lost 8 bases and J lost 1, with 11 bases in between. Germline V CDR1 and CDR2: LNHDA, SQIVND (reference sequence). The CDR3 has 13 amino acids. As DNA, the CDR3 is TGTGCCAGTGGGGTCCGGCCGAACACTGAAGCTTTCTTT. Residues: CASGVRPNTEAFF.

This clonotype was seen only a few times. The chain uses TRBV19 and TRBJ2-3; tentative D call: TRBD2 (6 bases). V dropped 8 bases and J dropped 4 bases, with 10 bases sitting between them. The CDR3 contains 12 residues. The V gene's germline CDR1 is LNHDA and CDR2 SQIVND (reference sequence). The CDR3 protein is CASGEASDTQYF. CDR3 sequence (DNA): TGTGCCAGTGGGGAGGCTTCAGATACGCAGTATTTT.

Of note for this clonotype: Being one base from a much bigger clone, this may be a read error. J is TRBJ1-1 and V is TRBV6-2 or TRBV6-3; 9 nucleotides match TRBD1. This CDR3 has 15 amino acids. The ends lost 4 bases at V and 6 bases at J; junction bases unmatched: 9. CDR1 is MNHEY and CDR2 is SVGEGT in the germline V gene. The CDR3 is CASSSGKQGAAEAFF. The CDR3 bases are TGTGCCAGCAGTTCGGGTAAACAGGGGGCTGCTGAAGCTTTCTTT.

This clonotype has more than one count but fewer than ten. This rearrangement joins TRBV7-2 to TRBJ2-1, with 8 bases fitting TRBD1. CDR1 is SGHTA, CDR2 FQGNSA, per germline. CDR3 length: 14 residues. The V and J ends lost 3 bases and 8 bases, in that order; junction bases with no gene match: 6. The CDR3 DNA reads TGTGCCAGCAGCTTGCCAGGGGGCAGGGATGAGCAGTTCTTC. Translation gives CASSLPGGRDEQFF.